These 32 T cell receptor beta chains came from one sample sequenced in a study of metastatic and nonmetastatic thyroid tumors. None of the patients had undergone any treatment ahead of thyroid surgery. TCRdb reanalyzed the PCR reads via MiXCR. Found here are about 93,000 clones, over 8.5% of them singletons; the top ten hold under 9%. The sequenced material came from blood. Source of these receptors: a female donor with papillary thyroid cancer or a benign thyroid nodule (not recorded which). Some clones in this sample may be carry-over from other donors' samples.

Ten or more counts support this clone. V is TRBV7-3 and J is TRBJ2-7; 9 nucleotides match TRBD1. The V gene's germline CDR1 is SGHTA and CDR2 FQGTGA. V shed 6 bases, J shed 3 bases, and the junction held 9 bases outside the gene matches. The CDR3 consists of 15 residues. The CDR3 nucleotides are TGTGCCAGCAGTCAACCTCCGACAGGGGGCTACGAGCAGTACTTC. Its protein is CASSQPPTGGYEQYF. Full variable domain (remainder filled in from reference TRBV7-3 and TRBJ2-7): GAGVSQTPSNKVTEKGKYVELRCDPISGHTALYWYRQSLGQGPEFLIYFQGTGAADDSGLPNDRFFAVRPEGSVSTLKIQRTERGDSAVYLCASSQPPTGGYEQYFGPGTRLTVT.

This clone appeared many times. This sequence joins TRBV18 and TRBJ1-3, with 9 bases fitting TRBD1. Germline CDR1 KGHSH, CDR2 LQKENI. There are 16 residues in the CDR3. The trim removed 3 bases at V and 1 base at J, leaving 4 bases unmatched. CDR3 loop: CASSPRTGESGNTIYF. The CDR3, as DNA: TGTGCCAGCTCACCCCGGACAGGGGAATCTGGAAACACCATATATTTT.

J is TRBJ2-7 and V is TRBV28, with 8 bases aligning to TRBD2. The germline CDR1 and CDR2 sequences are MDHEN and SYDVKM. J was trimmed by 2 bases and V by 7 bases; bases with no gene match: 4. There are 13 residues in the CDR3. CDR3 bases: TGTGCCAGCAAAGCGGGGGTGCCCTACGAGCAGTACTTC. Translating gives CASKAGVPYEQYF.

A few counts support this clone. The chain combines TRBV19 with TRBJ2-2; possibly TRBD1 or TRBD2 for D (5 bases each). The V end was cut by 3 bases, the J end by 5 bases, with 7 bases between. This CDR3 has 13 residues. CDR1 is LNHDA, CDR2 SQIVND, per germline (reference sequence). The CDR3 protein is CASSIWGTGELFF. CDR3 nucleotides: TGTGCCAGTAGTATCTGGGGGACCGGGGAGCTGTTTTTT.

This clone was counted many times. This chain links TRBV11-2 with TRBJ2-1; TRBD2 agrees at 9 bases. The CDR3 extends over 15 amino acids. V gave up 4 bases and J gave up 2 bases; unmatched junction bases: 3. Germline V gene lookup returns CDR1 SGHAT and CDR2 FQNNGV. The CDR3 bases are TGTGCCAGCAGCTATGGCGGGGGGGCCTACAATGAGCAGTTCTTC. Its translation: CASSYGGGAYNEQFF.

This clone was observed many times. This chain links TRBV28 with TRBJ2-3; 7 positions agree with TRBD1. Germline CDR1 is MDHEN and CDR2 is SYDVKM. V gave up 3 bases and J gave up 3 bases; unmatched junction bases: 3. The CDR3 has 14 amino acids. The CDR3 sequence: CASSLGRGTDTQYF. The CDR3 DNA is TGTGCCAGCAGTTTGGGCAGGGGGACAGATACGCAGTATTTT.

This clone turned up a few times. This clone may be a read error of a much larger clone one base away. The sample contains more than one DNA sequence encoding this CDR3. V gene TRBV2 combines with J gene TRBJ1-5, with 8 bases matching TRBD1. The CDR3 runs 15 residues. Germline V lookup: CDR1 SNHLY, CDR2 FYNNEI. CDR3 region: CASSAGQGLDQPQHF. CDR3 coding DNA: TGTGCCAGCAGTGCCGGACAGGGCTTAGATCAGCCCCAACATTTT. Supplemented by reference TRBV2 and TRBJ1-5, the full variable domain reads EPEVTQTPSHQVTQMGQEVILRCVPISNHLYFYWYRQILGQKVEFLVSFYNNEISEKSEIFDDQFSVERPDGSNFTLKIRSTKLEDSAMYFCASSAGQGLDQPQHFGDGTRLSIL.

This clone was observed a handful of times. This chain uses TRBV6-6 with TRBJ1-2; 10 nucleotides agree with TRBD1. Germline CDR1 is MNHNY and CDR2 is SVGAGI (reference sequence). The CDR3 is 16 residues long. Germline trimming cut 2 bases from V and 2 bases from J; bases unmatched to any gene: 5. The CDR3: CASSYIRTGGNYGYTF. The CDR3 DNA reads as TGTGCCAGCAGTTACATCCGGACAGGGGGGAACTATGGCTACACCTTC.

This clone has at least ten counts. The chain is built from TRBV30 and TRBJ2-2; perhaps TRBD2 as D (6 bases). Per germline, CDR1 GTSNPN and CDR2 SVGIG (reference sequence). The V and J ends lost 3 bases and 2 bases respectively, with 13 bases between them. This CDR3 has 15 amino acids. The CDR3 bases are TGTGCCTGGAGCATCCGGGGAGGTAACACCGGGGAGCTGTTTTTT. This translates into CAWSIRGGNTGELFF.

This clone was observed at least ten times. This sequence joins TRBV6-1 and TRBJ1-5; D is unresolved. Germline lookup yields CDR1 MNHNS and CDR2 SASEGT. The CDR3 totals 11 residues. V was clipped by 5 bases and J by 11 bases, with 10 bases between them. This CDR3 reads CASSQTGTQHF. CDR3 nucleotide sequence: TGTGCCAGCAGTCAAACTGGTACCCAGCATTTT.

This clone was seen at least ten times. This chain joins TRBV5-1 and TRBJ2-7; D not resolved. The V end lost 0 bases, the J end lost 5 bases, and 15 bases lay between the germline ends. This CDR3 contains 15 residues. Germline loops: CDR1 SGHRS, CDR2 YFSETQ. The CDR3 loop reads CASSLGGSTTDEQYF. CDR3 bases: TGCGCCAGCAGCTTGGGCGGATCAACAACCGACGAGCAGTACTTC.

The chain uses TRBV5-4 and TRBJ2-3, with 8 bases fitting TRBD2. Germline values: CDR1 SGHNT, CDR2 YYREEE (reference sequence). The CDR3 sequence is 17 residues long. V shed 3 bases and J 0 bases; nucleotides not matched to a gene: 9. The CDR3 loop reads CASSSITSGTSTDTQYF. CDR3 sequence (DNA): TGTGCCAGCAGCTCCATAACTAGCGGAACTAGCACAGATACGCAGTATTTT.

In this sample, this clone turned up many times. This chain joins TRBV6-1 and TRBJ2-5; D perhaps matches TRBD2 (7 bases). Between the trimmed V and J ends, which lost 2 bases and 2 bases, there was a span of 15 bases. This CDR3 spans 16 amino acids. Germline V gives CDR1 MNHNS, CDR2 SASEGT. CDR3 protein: CASSELGGGSQETQYF. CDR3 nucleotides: TGTGCCAGCAGTGAATTAGGGGGGGGCTCACAAGAGACCCAGTACTTC.

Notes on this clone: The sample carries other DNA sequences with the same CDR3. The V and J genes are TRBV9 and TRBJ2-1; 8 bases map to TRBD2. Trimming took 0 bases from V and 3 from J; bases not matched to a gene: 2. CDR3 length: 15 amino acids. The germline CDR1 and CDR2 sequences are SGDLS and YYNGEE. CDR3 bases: TGTGCCAGCAGCGTAGCCGGGGGGGACTACAATGAGCAGTTCTTC. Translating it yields CASSVAGGDYNEQFF.

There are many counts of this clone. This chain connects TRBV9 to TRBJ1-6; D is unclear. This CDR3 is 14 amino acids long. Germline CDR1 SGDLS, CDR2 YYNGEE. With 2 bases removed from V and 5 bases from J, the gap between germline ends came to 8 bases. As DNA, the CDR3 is TGTGCCAGCAGCGTGCAGGCGAATAATTCACCCCTCCACTTT. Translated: CASSVQANNSPLHF.

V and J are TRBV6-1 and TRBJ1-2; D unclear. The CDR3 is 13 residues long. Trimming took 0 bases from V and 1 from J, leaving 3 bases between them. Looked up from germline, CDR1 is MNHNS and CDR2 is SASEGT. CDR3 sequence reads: CASSEAINYGYTF. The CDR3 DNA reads TGTGCCAGCAGTGAAGCCATTAACTATGGCTACACCTTC.

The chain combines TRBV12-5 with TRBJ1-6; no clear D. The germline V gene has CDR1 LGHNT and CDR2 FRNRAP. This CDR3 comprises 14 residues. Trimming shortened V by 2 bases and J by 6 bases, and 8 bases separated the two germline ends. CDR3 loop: CASGLRGTNSPLHF. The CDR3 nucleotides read TGTGCTAGTGGTTTGCGGGGAACTAATTCACCCCTCCACTTT.

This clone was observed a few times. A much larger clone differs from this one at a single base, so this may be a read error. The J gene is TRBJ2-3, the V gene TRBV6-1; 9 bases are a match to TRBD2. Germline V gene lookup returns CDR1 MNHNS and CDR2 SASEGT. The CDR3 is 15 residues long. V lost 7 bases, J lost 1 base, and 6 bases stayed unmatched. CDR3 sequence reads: CASMNSGGGTDTQYF. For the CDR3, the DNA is TGTGCCAGCATGAATAGCGGGGGAGGCACAGATACGCAGTATTTT.

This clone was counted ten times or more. The CDR3 DNA is TGCAGTGCTAGAGCGGCCAGCGCCCAAGAGACCCAGTACTTC. Protein: CSARAASAQETQYF. The chain couples TRBV20-1 to TRBJ2-5; D remains ambiguous. The CDR3 runs 14 residues. CDR1 is DFQATT and CDR2 is SNEGSKA in the germline V gene (reference sequence). V was clipped by 1 base and J by 1 base, with 10 bases between them.

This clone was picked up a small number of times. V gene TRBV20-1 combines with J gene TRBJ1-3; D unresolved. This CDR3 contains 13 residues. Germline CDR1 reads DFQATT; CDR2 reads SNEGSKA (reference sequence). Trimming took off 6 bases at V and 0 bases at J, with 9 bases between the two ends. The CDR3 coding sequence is TGCAGTGCCCATCCACACTCTGGAAACACCATATATTTT. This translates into CSAHPHSGNTIYF.

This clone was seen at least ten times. The CDR3 spells CASSPNGFGITGELFF. CDR3 nucleotides: TGTGCCAGCTCACCTAATGGTTTCGGGATCACCGGGGAGCTGTTTTTT. The rearrangement links TRBV18 to TRBJ2-2; a possible D gene is TRBD2 (5 bases). In germline, CDR1 is KGHSH, CDR2 LQKENI. Trimming pared 3 bases from V and 4 bases from J, leaving 15 bases between. There are 16 residues in the CDR3.

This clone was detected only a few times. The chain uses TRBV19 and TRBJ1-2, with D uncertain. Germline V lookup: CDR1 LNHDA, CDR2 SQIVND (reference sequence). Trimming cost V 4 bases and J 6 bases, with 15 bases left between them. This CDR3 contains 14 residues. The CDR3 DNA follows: TGTGCCAGTAGTACCGAGGCCAGGTCGAATGGCTACACCTTC. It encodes CASSTEARSNGYTF.

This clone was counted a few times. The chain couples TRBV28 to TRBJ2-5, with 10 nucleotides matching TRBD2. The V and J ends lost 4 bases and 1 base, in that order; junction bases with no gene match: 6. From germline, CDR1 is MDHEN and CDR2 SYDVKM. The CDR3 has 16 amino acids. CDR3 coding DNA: TGTGCCAGCAGTTCCGATGAGCGGGGGGGCCAAGAGACCCAGTACTTC. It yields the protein CASSSDERGGQETQYF.

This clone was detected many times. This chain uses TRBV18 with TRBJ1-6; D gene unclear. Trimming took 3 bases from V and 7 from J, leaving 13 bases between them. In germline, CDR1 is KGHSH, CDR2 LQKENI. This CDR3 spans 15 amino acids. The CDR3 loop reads CASSPSTHVNSPLHF. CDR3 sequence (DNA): TGTGCCAGCTCACCTAGTACACACGTAAATTCACCCCTCCACTTT.

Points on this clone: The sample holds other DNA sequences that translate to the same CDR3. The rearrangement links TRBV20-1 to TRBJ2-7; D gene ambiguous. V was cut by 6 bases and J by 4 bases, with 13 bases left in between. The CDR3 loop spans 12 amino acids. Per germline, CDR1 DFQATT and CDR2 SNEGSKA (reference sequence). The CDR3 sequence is CSALSGEYEQYF. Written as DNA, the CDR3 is TGCAGTGCCTTATCTGGGGAATACGAGCAGTACTTC.

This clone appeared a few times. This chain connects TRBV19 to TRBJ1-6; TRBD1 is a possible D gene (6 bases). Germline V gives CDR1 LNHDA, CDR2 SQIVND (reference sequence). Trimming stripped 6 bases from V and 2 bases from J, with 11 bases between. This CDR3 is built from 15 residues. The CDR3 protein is CASRKQGTYNSPLHF. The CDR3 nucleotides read TGTGCCAGTAGAAAACAGGGCACCTATAATTCACCCCTCCACTTT.

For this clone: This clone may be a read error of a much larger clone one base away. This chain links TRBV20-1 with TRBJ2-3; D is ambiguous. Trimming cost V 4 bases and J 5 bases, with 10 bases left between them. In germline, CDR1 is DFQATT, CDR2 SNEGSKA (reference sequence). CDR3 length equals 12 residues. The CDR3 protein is CSANVSRDTQYF. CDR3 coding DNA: TGCAGTGCTAACGTCTCACGAGATACGCAGTATTTT.

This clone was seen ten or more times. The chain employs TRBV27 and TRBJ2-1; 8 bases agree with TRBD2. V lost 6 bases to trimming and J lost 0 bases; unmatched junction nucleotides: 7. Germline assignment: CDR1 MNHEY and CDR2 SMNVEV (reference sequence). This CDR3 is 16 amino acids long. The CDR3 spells CASRDPSGGSYNEQFF. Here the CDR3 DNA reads TGTGCCAGCAGAGACCCCAGCGGGGGCTCCTACAATGAGCAGTTCTTC.

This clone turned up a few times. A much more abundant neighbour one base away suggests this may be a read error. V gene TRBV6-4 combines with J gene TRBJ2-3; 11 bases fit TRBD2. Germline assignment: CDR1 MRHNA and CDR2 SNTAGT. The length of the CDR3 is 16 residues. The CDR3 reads CAGSDSTSGGSDTQYF. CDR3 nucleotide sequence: TGTGCCGGCAGTGACTCTACTAGCGGGGGATCAGATACGCAGTATTTT.

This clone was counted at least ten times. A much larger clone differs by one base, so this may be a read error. The CDR3 region has the DNA TGTGCCATGGACAATGGAAACACCATATATTTT. Translating it yields CAMDNGNTIYF. V usage is TRBV2 and J usage is TRBJ1-3, with TRBD1 as a possible D gene (5 bases). Germline V gene sequence: CDR1 SNHLY, CDR2 FYNNEI. Deletions cut 10 bases from V and 3 bases from J, with 7 bases between. CDR3 length equals 11 residues.

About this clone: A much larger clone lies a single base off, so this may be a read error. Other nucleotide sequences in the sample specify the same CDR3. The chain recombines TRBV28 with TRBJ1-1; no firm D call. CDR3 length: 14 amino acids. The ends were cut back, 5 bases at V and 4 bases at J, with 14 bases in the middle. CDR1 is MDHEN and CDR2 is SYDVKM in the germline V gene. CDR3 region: CASSVYYRSTEAFF. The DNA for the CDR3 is TGTGCCAGCAGTGTGTATTACAGATCCACTGAAGCTTTCTTT.

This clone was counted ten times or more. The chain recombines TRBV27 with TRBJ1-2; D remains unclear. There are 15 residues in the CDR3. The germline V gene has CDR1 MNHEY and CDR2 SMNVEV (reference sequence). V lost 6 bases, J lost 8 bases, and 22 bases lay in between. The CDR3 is CASSWGIDLRRGYTF. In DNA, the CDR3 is TGTGCCAGCAGCTGGGGTATAGACCTCAGACGGGGCTACACCTTC.